This passage covers 26 T cell receptor beta chains from one sample sequenced in a study of cytomegalovirus exposure and HLA in healthy donors (dated by TCRdb to 2015 to 2018). To prepare the library, the immunoSEQ multiplex PCR assay was applied. The immuneACCESS repertoire file appears here via TCRdb, limited to in-frame rearrangements. These files lack a portion of the clones; in checked studies, under half of the deficit traces to unresolved V genes, and the cause of the others is not known. For this sample there are about 65,000 clones; 90% to 95% appear just once. Clones ranked in the top ten supply over 1% of the sample. The material sequenced was PBMCs. Every receptor here comes from a woman aged 18-29 years in good health and CMV-seronegative.

The rearrangement links TRBV28 to TRBJ2-2; D might be TRBD1 (5 bases). CDR1 and CDR2 (germline): MDHEN, SYDVKM. Trimming left V 7 bases short and J 0 bases short, with 6 bases between. CDR3 length: 13 residues. CDR3 coding DNA: TGTGCCAGCAAGACAGCGAACACCGGGGAGCTGTTTTTT. Amino acids: CASKTANTGELFF.

The rearrangement joins TRBV10-3 to TRBJ2-1; no firm D call. The CDR3 is 12 residues long. Germline lookup yields CDR1 ENHRY and CDR2 SYGVKD. V was shortened by 2 bases and J by 8 bases, with 7 bases between the two germline ends. Here the CDR3 DNA reads TGTGCCATCAGTGAGGTAGTCCATGAGCAGTTCTTC. Amino acids: CAISEVVHEQFF.

The chain combines TRBV7-2 with TRBJ1-2; 8 positions agree with TRBD1. V gave up 4 bases and J gave up 4 bases; unmatched junction bases: 8. Germline V gives CDR1 SGHTA, CDR2 FQGNSA. The CDR3 is 15 residues long. Written as DNA, the CDR3 is TGTGCCAGCAGCTCTCCAGACAGGGGCCTCTATGGCTACACCTTC. This encodes CASSSPDRGLYGYTF.

V and J are TRBV11-2 and TRBJ2-7; 8 bases fit TRBD1. This CDR3 comprises 14 residues. Germline loops: CDR1 SGHAT, CDR2 FQNNGV. V was pared by 5 bases and J by 2 bases, with 5 bases of the junction left unmatched. The CDR3 loop reads CASSTGQGAYEQYF. The CDR3 nucleotides are TGTGCCAGCAGCACTGGACAGGGAGCCTACGAGCAGTACTTC.

This sequence joins TRBV4-2 and TRBJ2-3; maybe TRBD2 (6 bases). The CDR3 contains 17 residues. Trimming shortened V by 2 bases and J by 0 bases, and 15 bases separated the two germline ends. Germline V gene lookup returns CDR1 LGHNA and CDR2 YNFKEQ. DNA for the CDR3: TGTGCCAGCAGCCAACTATCTGGGAGCGGGAGCACAGATACGCAGTATTTT. Translated: CASSQLSGSGSTDTQYF.

CDR3 DNA: TGTGCTAGTGCCGCGGGACAGATGAACACTGAAGCTTTCTTT. It codes for CASAAGQMNTEAFF. J is TRBJ1-1 and V is TRBV12-5; TRBD1 matches at 7 bases. The CDR3 runs to 14 residues. CDR1 and CDR2 from the germline V gene are LGHNT and FRNRAP. V gave up 7 bases and J gave up 0 bases; unmatched junction bases: 5.

The rearrangement joins TRBV9 to TRBJ2-1; 9 nucleotides match TRBD2. V lost 3 bases to trimming and J lost 7 bases; unmatched junction nucleotides: 8. The CDR3 loop spans 15 amino acids. Germline loops: CDR1 SGDLS, CDR2 YYNGEE. For the CDR3, the DNA is TGTGCCAGCAGCGCGGAATTAGCGGGAGATAATGAGCAGTTCTTC. This codes for CASSAELAGDNEQFF.

The chain is built from TRBV7-8 and TRBJ1-3; the D gene is possibly TRBD1 (5 bases). There are 14 residues in the CDR3. Germline-derived CDR1 and CDR2 are SGHVS and FQNEAQ. Trimming took 5 bases from V and 0 from J, leaving 8 bases between them. In DNA, the CDR3 is TGTGCCAGCAGCCAGACAGTCTCTGGAAACACCATATATTTT. Translation: CASSQTVSGNTIYF.

V gene TRBV4-2 combines with J gene TRBJ1-1; 8 bases match TRBD1. V trimming: 4 bases; J trimming: 5 bases; junction bases outside the gene matches: 12. The CDR3 runs to 16 residues. Germline V gives CDR1 LGHNA, CDR2 YNFKEQ. The CDR3 sequence is CASSLGPLTGGTEAFF. CDR3 DNA: TGTGCCAGCAGCCTAGGTCCCCTAACAGGGGGGACTGAAGCTTTCTTT.

This sequence joins TRBV2 and TRBJ1-1; D perhaps matches TRBD1 (5 bases). CDR1 and CDR2 (germline): SNHLY, FYNNEI. Trimming shortened V by 6 bases and J by 8 bases, and 19 bases separated the two germline ends. The CDR3 is 14 amino acids. CDR3 amino acids: CASSGGTRTREAFF. The CDR3 DNA sequence: TGTGCCAGCAGCGGGGGGACGAGGACTCGGGAAGCTTTCTTT.

The rearrangement joins TRBV5-1 to TRBJ1-2, with 10 nucleotides matching TRBD1. This CDR3 spans 16 amino acids. Germline CDR1 is SGHRS and CDR2 is YFSETQ. The J segment lost 6 bases and the V segment lost 0 bases, leaving 8 bases of the junction unmatched. CDR3 protein: CASSLALRDRGHGYTF. The CDR3 nucleotides are TGCGCCAGCAGCTTGGCTTTACGGGACAGGGGACATGGCTACACCTTC.

The chain couples TRBV7-2 to TRBJ2-5; TRBD2 matches at 12 bases. J lost 5 bases, V lost 4 bases, and 2 bases had no gene match. CDR3 length equals 14 residues. Germline V CDR1 and CDR2: SGHTA, FQGNSA. The CDR3 DNA reads as TGTGCCAGCAGCTCCGGACTAGCGGGGGAGACCCAGTACTTC. As protein: CASSSGLAGETQYF.

The V gene is TRBV4-1, the J gene TRBJ1-5, with D tentatively TRBD1 (6 bases). The CDR3 is 15 residues long. CDR1 and CDR2 from the germline V gene are MGHRA and YSYEKL. Trimming stripped 0 bases from V and 4 bases from J, with 10 bases between. The CDR3 region is CASSQDGGPNQPQHF. The CDR3 bases are TGCGCCAGCAGCCAAGATGGGGGCCCGAATCAGCCCCAGCATTTT.

The chain recombines TRBV7-9 with TRBJ2-7; the D gene is possibly TRBD2 (6 bases). Trimming removed 1 base from V and 3 bases from J, with 10 bases in between. The CDR3 consists of 14 residues. Germline lookup yields CDR1 SEHNR and CDR2 FQNEAQ (reference sequence). The chain's CDR3 is CASSLGGVGYEQYF. As DNA, the CDR3 is TGTGCCAGCAGCTTAGGGGGGGTAGGCTACGAGCAGTACTTC. Together with reference TRBV7-9 and TRBJ2-7, the CDR3 gives the full variable domain: DTGVSQNPRHKITKRGQNVTFRCDPISEHNRLYWYRQTLGQGPEFLTYFQNEAQLEKSRLLSDRFSAERPKGSFSTLEIQRTEQGDSAMYLCASSLGGVGYEQYFGPGTRLTVT.

The chain's CDR3 is CASSYHSGTGDYEQYF. The CDR3, as DNA: TGTGCCAGCAGTTACCACTCGGGGACAGGGGACTACGAGCAGTACTTC. The chain couples TRBV6-5 to TRBJ2-7, with 10 bases aligning to TRBD1. Per germline, CDR1 MNHEY and CDR2 SVGAGI. V shed 2 bases, J shed 3 bases, and the junction held 7 bases outside the gene matches. This CDR3 region has 16 residues.

This clone was detected a few times. The chain has TRBV6-5 and TRBJ2-7; 13 bases agree with TRBD2. Per the germline V gene, CDR1 is MNHEY and CDR2 is SVGAGI. The CDR3 length is 15 residues. Trimming at V came to 5 bases and at J to 5 bases, leaving 6 bases not matched to a gene. CDR3 protein: CASSARTSGSNEQYF. The DNA for the CDR3 is TGTGCCAGCAGTGCACGGACTAGCGGGAGTAACGAGCAGTACTTC.

The chain recombines TRBV11-3 with TRBJ2-7; TRBD1 might be the D (6 bases). Trimming took 3 bases from V and 4 from J, leaving 13 bases between them. Germline CDR1 SGHNT, CDR2 YENEEA. CDR3 size: 14 residues. The CDR3 here is CASSFNTGSYEQYF. The CDR3 DNA sequence: TGTGCCAGCAGCTTCAACACAGGGTCGTACGAGCAGTACTTC.

In this sample, this clone turned up once. This sequence joins TRBV28 and TRBJ1-2, with TRBD1 matching 12 bases. The CDR3 contains 17 residues. Trimming took 4 bases from V and 1 from J; bases not matched to a gene: 7. Germline values: CDR1 MDHEN, CDR2 SYDVKM. The CDR3 reads CASSSPGTGGFNYGYTF. CDR3 coding DNA: TGTGCCAGCAGTTCCCCTGGGACAGGGGGCTTTAACTATGGCTACACCTTC.

The rearrangement links TRBV28 to TRBJ1-1; D gene unclear. V lost 6 bases to trimming and J lost 4 bases, with 9 bases between them. The length of the CDR3 is 12 residues. Germline CDR1 reads MDHEN; CDR2 reads SYDVKM. The CDR3 here is CASRLGRTEAFF. CDR3 nucleotides: TGTGCCAGCAGGTTAGGGCGCACTGAAGCTTTCTTT. Drawing the rest from reference TRBV28 and TRBJ1-1, the complete variable domain is DVKVTQSSRYLVKRTGEKVFLECVQDMDHENMFWYRQDPGLGLRLIYFSYDVKMKEKGDIPEGYSVSREKKERFSLILESASTNQTSMYLCASRLGRTEAFFGQGTRLTVV.

The chain employs TRBV21-1 and TRBJ1-1. TRBV21-1 is described as a pseudogene. This CDR3 spans 14 amino acids. CDR3 DNA: TGTGCCAGCAGCAAAGAGGAGAAGCACACTGAAGCTTTCTTT. Translation: CASSKEEKHTEAFF.

V is TRBV27 and J is TRBJ1-1, with a tentative D call TRBD1 (5 bases). Germline values: CDR1 MNHEY, CDR2 SMNVEV (reference sequence). There are 15 residues in the CDR3. Trimming took off 5 bases at V and 2 bases at J, with 15 bases between the two ends. The CDR3 is CASSRTGGRNTEAFF. The CDR3, as DNA: TGTGCCAGCAGTCGCACGGGGGGAAGAAACACTGAAGCTTTCTTT.

The chain joins TRBV7-6 to TRBJ2-1; D unclear. V was trimmed by 1 base and J by 4 bases, leaving 11 bases between them. Germline values: CDR1 SGHVS, CDR2 FNYEAQ. The CDR3 is 15 residues long. CDR3: CASSLEPFRYNEQFF. The CDR3 DNA sequence: TGTGCCAGCAGCTTAGAACCCTTCAGGTACAATGAGCAGTTCTTC.

Here the CDR3 DNA reads TGTGCCAGTAGTATTTCAGGTTACAATCAGCCCCAGCATTTT. This translates into CASSISGYNQPQHF. This chain joins TRBV19 and TRBJ1-5; D is ambiguous. CDR1 and CDR2 from the germline V gene are LNHDA and SQIVND (reference sequence). The CDR3 contains 14 residues. The V end lost 3 bases, the J end lost 3 bases, and 9 bases lay between the germline ends.

The chain couples TRBV7-2 to TRBJ2-7; maybe TRBD2 (5 bases). The CDR3 length is 16 residues. The V end was cut by 5 bases, the J end by 3 bases, with 20 bases between. Germline CDR1 is SGHTA and CDR2 is FQGNSA. The CDR3 DNA reads TGTGCCAGCAGCCCGAGAGGGCTTGATCCTGTCTACGAGCAGTACTTC. Translated: CASSPRGLDPVYEQYF.

The gene calls are TRBV5-1 and TRBJ2-3; 9 bases map to TRBD1. The CDR3 consists of 16 residues. The V and J ends lost 4 bases and 6 bases, in that order; junction bases with no gene match: 12. Germline CDR1 and CDR2: SGHRS and YFSETQ. The CDR3 nucleotides are TGCGCCAGCAGCGGGGGACAGGGAGTATTTGGGGATACGCAGTATTTT. Protein product: CASSGGQGVFGDTQYF.

The chain is built from TRBV19 and TRBJ2-7; perhaps TRBD1 as D (5 bases). Trimming took off 6 bases at V and 2 bases at J, with 17 bases between the two ends. The CDR3 extends over 15 amino acids. The V gene's germline CDR1 is LNHDA and CDR2 SQIVND (reference sequence). The DNA of the CDR3 is TGTGCCAGTAGCGCAGCACAGGATGGGGCCTACGAGCAGTACTTC. It encodes CASSAAQDGAYEQYF.